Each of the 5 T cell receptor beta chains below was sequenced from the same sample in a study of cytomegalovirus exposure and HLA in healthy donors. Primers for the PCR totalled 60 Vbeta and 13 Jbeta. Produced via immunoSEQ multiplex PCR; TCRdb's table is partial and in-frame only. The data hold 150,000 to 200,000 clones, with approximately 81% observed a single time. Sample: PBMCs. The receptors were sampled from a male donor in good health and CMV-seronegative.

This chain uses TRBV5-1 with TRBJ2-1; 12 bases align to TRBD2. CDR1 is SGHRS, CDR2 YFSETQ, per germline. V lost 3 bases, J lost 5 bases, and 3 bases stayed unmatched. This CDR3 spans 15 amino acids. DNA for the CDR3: TGCGCCAGCAGCTGGACTAGCGGGACGCACAATGAGCAGTTCTTC. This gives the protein CASSWTSGTHNEQFF.

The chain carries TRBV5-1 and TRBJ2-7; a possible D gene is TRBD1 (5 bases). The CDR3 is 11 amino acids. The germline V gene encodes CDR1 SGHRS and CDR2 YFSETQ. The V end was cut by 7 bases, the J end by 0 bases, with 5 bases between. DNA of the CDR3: TGCGCCAGCGGGGCCTCCTACGAGCAGTACTTC. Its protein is CASGASYEQYF.

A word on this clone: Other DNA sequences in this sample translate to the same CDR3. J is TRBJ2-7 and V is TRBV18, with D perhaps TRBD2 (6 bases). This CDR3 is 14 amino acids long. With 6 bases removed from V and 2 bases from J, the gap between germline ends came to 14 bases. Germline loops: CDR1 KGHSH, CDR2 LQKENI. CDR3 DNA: TGTGCCAGCTCTCCGGCGGGGTCAACCTACGAGCAGTACTTC. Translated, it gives CASSPAGSTYEQYF.

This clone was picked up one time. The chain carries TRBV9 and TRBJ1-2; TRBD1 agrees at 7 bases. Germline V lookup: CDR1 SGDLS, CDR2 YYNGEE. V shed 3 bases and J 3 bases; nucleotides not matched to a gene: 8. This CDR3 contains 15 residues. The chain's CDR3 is CASSAHSGTDYGYTF. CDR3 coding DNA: TGTGCCAGCAGCGCCCACTCCGGGACAGACTATGGCTACACCTTC.

This CDR3 reads CASSHSGSSYNEQFF. Here the CDR3 DNA reads TGTGCCAGCAGCCATAGCGGGAGCTCCTACAATGAGCAGTTCTTC. The gene calls are TRBV6-5 and TRBJ2-1; TRBD2 matches at 9 bases. This CDR3 comprises 15 residues. Germline V lookup: CDR1 MNHEY, CDR2 SVGAGI. The V and J ends lost 6 bases and 0 bases, in that order; junction bases with no gene match: 3.